The present TCR beta chain was sequenced within a study of T cell responses to AZD1222 COVID-19 vaccine. Study background: Second-dose timings of about 4 or about 12 weeks were pooled.

On this clone itself: Its antigen remains unidentified.

The CDR3 spans 8 residues. From germline, CDR1 is SGHNT and CDR2 YENEEA. Trimming left V 6 bases short and J 13 bases short, with 4 bases between. Profiling relied on immunoSEQ multiplex PCR, and the TCRdb table lists in-frame clones only, not all of them. The sample shows 130,000 to 150,000 clones, roughly 88% of them seen only once. General study results and limits: Dominant at 160-218 and 743-854, vaccine-associated CD4 TCRs also spanned spike. Donor demographics were predominantly white British with a female majority; clonal diversity may be underestimated. Spike-specific TCR breadth and depth went up after people got two AZD1222 doses.

Specimen: peripheral blood, collected on day 0 of AZD1222 vaccination. J is TRBJ2-1 and V is TRBV11-3; D ambiguous. The source is an adult in good health. This CDR3 reads CASRDQFF. The DNA for the CDR3 is TGTGCCAGCAGAGACCAGTTCTTC.